The present entry profiles one T cell receptor (beta chain) with its context. Amplifying from RNA transcripts, the study obtained TCR beta CDR3 regions. An initial RT-PCR round employing HTBI primers preceded a second-round multiplex PCR. MiXCR, run by TCRdb on the multiplex PCR reads, gives a single entry per CDR3 protein. The sample carries over a million distinct CDR3 sequences, around a third recorded once. The V gene lost 6 bases and the J gene lost 0 bases, with 18 bases spanning the gap. This CDR3 has 17 residues. Germline CDR1 reads MGHDK; CDR2 reads SYGVNS. The sample comes from a study of Graves' ophthalmopathy and Graves' hyperthyroidism.

The receptor was derived from an adult man with Graves' hyperthyroidism. The specimen was peripheral blood or thyroid tissue (not recorded which). The V call is TRBV25-1, the J call TRBJ1-3; D not certain. CDR3 sequence reads: CASREDRGTSSGNTIYF. The CDR3 DNA follows: TGTGCCAGCAGGGAAGATCGGGGAACGAGCTCTGGAAACACCATATATTTT. The full variable domain, completed using reference TRBV25-1 and TRBJ1-3, is EADIYQTPRYLVIGTGKKITLECSQTMGHDKMYWYQQDPGMELHLIHYSYGVNSTEKGDLSSESTVSRIRTEHFPLTLESARPSHTSQYLCASREDRGTSSGNTIYFGEGSWLTVV.